Listed below are T cell receptor beta chains from one sample, sequenced in a study of beta chain features in type 1 diabetes. The method was immunoSEQ multiplex PCR; TCRdb's version includes in-frame clones alone and lacks a portion of them. The table lists around 150,000 clones, about a tenth of them singletons, with roughly 0.5% in the top ten. What was sequenced was central memory CD4+ T cells from blood. The receptors were gathered from a man aged 30 to 39 with type 1 diabetes. CDR3s include the opening cysteine and the closing phenylalanine or tryptophan. Fields, in order: clone size, D gene, J gene, V gene, CDR3 DNA, CDR3 protein. D genes are given only for firm matches. Clone sizes are given selectively: once, few, many, or a class where the clone is expanded.

clone size: few
D gene: TRBD2
J gene: TRBJ2-7
V gene: TRBV6-5
CDR3 DNA: TGTGCCAGCAGTTACTCGACTAGCGGGAACTACGAGCAGTACTTC
CDR3 protein: CASSYSTSGNYEQYF

clone size: few
D gene: .
J gene: TRBJ2-5
V gene: TRBV7-2
CDR3 DNA: TGTGCCAGCAGCTCGGCCGGGACACCCCCCGGGGAGACCCAGTACTTC
CDR3 protein: CASSSAGTPPGETQYF

clone size: .
D gene: .
J gene: TRBJ2-1
V gene: TRBV29-1
CDR3 DNA: TGCAGCGTGAGGGGGAGGGGGACTTATTACAATGAGCAGTTCTTC
CDR3 protein: CSVRGRGTYYNEQFF

clone size: few
D gene: .
J gene: TRBJ2-5
V gene: TRBV19
CDR3 DNA: TGTGCCAGTAGTATAGATCGAGGAGAGACCCAGTACTTC
CDR3 protein: CASSIDRGETQYF

clone size: .
D gene: TRBD2
J gene: TRBJ2-3
V gene: TRBV10-3
CDR3 DNA: TGTGCCATCCGGCTAGCGGGAGAGGCAACGCAGTATTTT
CDR3 protein: CAIRLAGEATQYF

clone size: few
D gene: TRBD1
J gene: TRBJ2-5
V gene: TRBV7-2
CDR3 DNA: TGTGCCAGCAGCCGGACAGGGGAGACCCAGTACTTC
CDR3 protein: CASSRTGETQYF

clone size: many
D gene: TRBD2
J gene: TRBJ2-7
V gene: TRBV23-1
CDR3 DNA: TGCGCCAGCAGTCAAGAAAGCGGGAGGGATGAGCAGTACTTC
CDR3 protein: CASSQESGRDEQYF

clone size: .
D gene: .
J gene: TRBJ2-3
V gene: TRBV11-3
CDR3 DNA: TGTGCCAGCAGCGTCGGGGGACCTGCTGCAGATACGCAGTATTTT
CDR3 protein: CASSVGGPAADTQYF

clone size: few
D gene: .
J gene: TRBJ2-1
V gene: TRBV28
CDR3 DNA: TGTGCCAGCAGTTTCGCGGGGTCTAGGAGCAATGAGCAGTTCTTC
CDR3 protein: CASSFAGSRSNEQFF

clone size: few
D gene: .
J gene: TRBJ1-2
V gene: TRBV6-1
CDR3 DNA: TGTGCCAGCGAGGACAGAGCCGATTATGGCTACACCTTC
CDR3 protein: CASEDRADYGYTF

clone size: .
D gene: .
J gene: TRBJ2-7
V gene: TRBV28
CDR3 DNA: TGTGCCAGCACCCGGGGGGCAAGGGTCTCCTACGAGCAGTACTTC
CDR3 protein: CASTRGARVSYEQYF

clone size: few
D gene: .
J gene: TRBJ2-3
V gene: TRBV4-2
CDR3 DNA: TGTGCCAGCAGCCAAGCATACGGTAGCAGCGATACGCAGTATTTT
CDR3 protein: CASSQAYGSSDTQYF

clone size: few
D gene: TRBD2
J gene: TRBJ2-1
V gene: TRBV28
CDR3 DNA: TGTGCCAGCAGTTTAGTCTCTAGCGGCTCCTACAATGAGCAGTTCTTC
CDR3 protein: CASSLVSSGSYNEQFF

clone size: few
D gene: .
J gene: TRBJ1-1
V gene: TRBV5-1
CDR3 DNA: TGCGCCAGCAGCTTAGCGGAGGAGACTGAAGCTTTCTTT
CDR3 protein: CASSLAEETEAFF

clone size: .
D gene: TRBD1
J gene: TRBJ1-5
V gene: TRBV5-6
CDR3 DNA: TGTGCCAGCAGCTTGTACCAGGGGGGCAATCAGCCCCAGCATTTT
CDR3 protein: CASSLYQGGNQPQHF

clone size: .
D gene: TRBD2
J gene: TRBJ2-2
V gene: TRBV14
CDR3 DNA: TGTGCCAGCAGCCCCACTTTTGGGCGGGAGAGCACCGGGGAGCTGTTTTTT
CDR3 protein: CASSPTFGRESTGELFF

clone size: .
D gene: .
J gene: TRBJ1-3
V gene: TRBV7-3
CDR3 DNA: TGTGCCAGCAGCTTCAGCAGGGGTACTGGAAACACCATATATTTT
CDR3 protein: CASSFSRGTGNTIYF

clone size: .
D gene: .
J gene: TRBJ1-1
V gene: TRBV9
CDR3 DNA: TGTGCCAGCAGCTTTGAGCGGAACACTGAAGCTTTCTTT
CDR3 protein: CASSFERNTEAFF

clone size: .
D gene: .
J gene: TRBJ2-3
V gene: TRBV4-2
CDR3 DNA: TGTGCCAGCAGCCAACGAGCGGCGGGTGCCACAGATACGCAGTATTTT
CDR3 protein: CASSQRAAGATDTQYF

clone size: few
D gene: TRBD2
J gene: TRBJ2-1
V gene: TRBV2
CDR3 DNA: TGTGCCAGCAGTGAATCGGGACTAGCGGTCCCCACCCCGGTCTTC
CDR3 protein: CASSESGLAVPTPVF

clone size: .
D gene: .
J gene: TRBJ1-2
V gene: TRBV6-1
CDR3 DNA: TGTGCCAGCACCGCAGATGTTAACTATGGCTACACCTTC
CDR3 protein: CASTADVNYGYTF

clone size: .
D gene: .
J gene: TRBJ2-1
V gene: TRBV25-1
CDR3 DNA: TGTGCCAGCTCCAGACAGTTGGAGCAGTTCTTC
CDR3 protein: CASSRQLEQFF

clone size: .
D gene: .
J gene: TRBJ2-3
V gene: TRBV7-9
CDR3 DNA: TGTGCCAGCAGCCGAGAAAACCCAGATACGCAGTATTTT
CDR3 protein: CASSRENPDTQYF

clone size: few
D gene: .
J gene: TRBJ2-5
V gene: TRBV5-1
CDR3 DNA: TGCGCCAGCAGCTGGGAGGAGACCCAGTACTTC
CDR3 protein: CASSWEETQYF

clone size: .
D gene: TRBD1
J gene: TRBJ1-1
V gene: TRBV29-1
CDR3 DNA: TGCAGCGTTGTGGACAGGGGCGGCACTGAAGCTTTCTTT
CDR3 protein: CSVVDRGGTEAFF

clone size: few
D gene: .
J gene: TRBJ2-7
V gene: TRBV28
CDR3 DNA: TGTGCCAGCAGTTTTCAGGGTATCTACGAGCAGTACTTC
CDR3 protein: CASSFQGIYEQYF

clone size: few
D gene: .
J gene: TRBJ2-5
V gene: TRBV9
CDR3 DNA: TGTGCCAGCAGCCCAAGACTAGTGGGCGAGACCCAGTACTTC
CDR3 protein: CASSPRLVGETQYF

clone size: few
D gene: .
J gene: TRBJ2-5
V gene: TRBV28
CDR3 DNA: TGTGCCAGCAGCCGGGTAACCCAAGAGACCCAGTACTTC
CDR3 protein: CASSRVTQETQYF

clone size: few
D gene: .
J gene: TRBJ2-1
V gene: TRBV30
CDR3 DNA: TGTGCCTGGTCGCCGGGACTGTCTTTCGATGAGCAGTTCTTC
CDR3 protein: CAWSPGLSFDEQFF

clone size: few
D gene: .
J gene: TRBJ2-1
V gene: TRBV5-1
CDR3 DNA: TGCGCCAGCAGCCCCGGGACTCCAAGGAGCTCCTACAATGAGCAGTTCTTC
CDR3 protein: CASSPGTPRSSYNEQFF

clone size: .
D gene: .
J gene: TRBJ2-2
V gene: TRBV7-2
CDR3 DNA: TGTGCCAGCAGCTTAAATTGGAGGAACACCGGGGAGCTGTTTTTT
CDR3 protein: CASSLNWRNTGELFF

clone size: .
D gene: .
J gene: TRBJ2-3
V gene: TRBV5-6
CDR3 DNA: TGTGCCAGCAGCTGGAGTCGAACAGATACGCAGTATTTT
CDR3 protein: CASSWSRTDTQYF

clone size: .
D gene: TRBD2
J gene: TRBJ2-1
V gene: TRBV28
CDR3 DNA: TGTGCCAGCTCCGGCGGAGCGGGATCCACTTACAATGAGCAGTTCTTC
CDR3 protein: CASSGGAGSTYNEQFF

clone size: few
D gene: TRBD1
J gene: TRBJ1-5
V gene: TRBV30
CDR3 DNA: TGTGCCTGGACAGGGGGTGCAAATCAGCCCCAGCATTTT
CDR3 protein: CAWTGGANQPQHF

clone size: few
D gene: .
J gene: TRBJ2-1
V gene: TRBV11-2
CDR3 DNA: TGTGCCAGCAGCTCGTCCCCACAGATGGAATACAATGAGCAGTTCTTC
CDR3 protein: CASSSSPQMEYNEQFF

clone size: many
D gene: .
J gene: TRBJ2-4
V gene: TRBV29-1
CDR3 DNA: TGCAGCGTTGAGAGGGAGGCCAAAAACATTCAGTACTTC
CDR3 protein: CSVEREAKNIQYF

clone size: few
D gene: .
J gene: TRBJ2-3
V gene: TRBV9
CDR3 DNA: TGTGCCAGCAGCGTAGGCGTCGGCACAGATACGCAGTATTTT
CDR3 protein: CASSVGVGTDTQYF

clone size: few
D gene: .
J gene: TRBJ2-1
V gene: TRBV7-8
CDR3 DNA: TGTGCCAGCAGCAGTAGGGGACTTTTAGATGAGCAGTTCTTC
CDR3 protein: CASSSRGLLDEQFF

clone size: .
D gene: TRBD2
J gene: TRBJ2-1
V gene: TRBV19
CDR3 DNA: TGTGCCAGTAGTTGGACTAGCCAGAATTACAATGAGCAGTTCTTC
CDR3 protein: CASSWTSQNYNEQFF

clone size: few
D gene: TRBD1
J gene: TRBJ1-2
V gene: TRBV30
CDR3 DNA: TGTGCCTGGAATTTCGGACAGGCAGATGGCTACACCTTC
CDR3 protein: CAWNFGQADGYTF

clone size: .
D gene: TRBD2
J gene: TRBJ2-5
V gene: TRBV2
CDR3 DNA: TGTGCCAGCAAGGGACTAGCGGGAGGGGAGACCCAGTACTTC
CDR3 protein: CASKGLAGGETQYF

clone size: few
D gene: TRBD1
J gene: TRBJ1-5
V gene: TRBV18
CDR3 DNA: TGTGCCAGCTCACCACGGGACAGTGGCAATCAGCCCCAGCATTTT
CDR3 protein: CASSPRDSGNQPQHF

clone size: .
D gene: TRBD1
J gene: TRBJ1-2
V gene: TRBV7-3
CDR3 DNA: TGTGCCAGCAGCCCCGGACAGGGACGTGGCTACACCTTC
CDR3 protein: CASSPGQGRGYTF

clone size: .
D gene: TRBD1
J gene: TRBJ1-1
V gene: TRBV28
CDR3 DNA: TGTGCCAGCAGTTCGAGCGACAGGGAAGTCGGAACATTT
CDR3 protein: CASSSSDREVGTF

clone size: few
D gene: TRBD1
J gene: TRBJ2-7
V gene: TRBV5-6
CDR3 DNA: TGTGCCAGCAGCTTGGCCTTGGGGGACAGTGCACCGAAGGAGCAGTACTTC
CDR3 protein: CASSLALGDSAPKEQYF

clone size: .
D gene: .
J gene: TRBJ2-1
V gene: TRBV5-5
CDR3 DNA: TGTGCCAGCAGCTGGGGGGAGAAGCAGTTCTTC
CDR3 protein: CASSWGEKQFF

clone size: .
D gene: .
J gene: TRBJ2-5
V gene: TRBV5-1
CDR3 DNA: TGCGCCAGCAGCTTGGATGGGGGCGTAGAGACCCAGTACTTC
CDR3 protein: CASSLDGGVETQYF

clone size: .
D gene: TRBD1
J gene: TRBJ1-4
V gene: TRBV2
CDR3 DNA: TGTGCCAGCAGTATTACAGGGGGCCGGGATGAAAAACTGTTTTTT
CDR3 protein: CASSITGGRDEKLFF

clone size: .
D gene: .
J gene: TRBJ2-7
V gene: TRBV5-4
CDR3 DNA: TGTGCCAGCAGCTTGGTTGGCGGGTACGAGCAGTACTTC
CDR3 protein: CASSLVGGYEQYF

clone size: .
D gene: .
J gene: TRBJ2-3
V gene: TRBV19
CDR3 DNA: TGTGCCAGTAGTGTCAACACAGATACGCAGTATTTT
CDR3 protein: CASSVNTDTQYF

clone size: few
D gene: .
J gene: TRBJ1-1
V gene: TRBV30
CDR3 DNA: TGTGCCTGGAACAGGGCCAGAGAAGCTTTCTTT
CDR3 protein: CAWNRAREAFF